This T cell receptor (beta chain) derives from a study of regulatory T cells in long-lasting Graves disease (dated by TCRdb to about 2021). About the study as a whole: Patients with newly diagnosed Graves' disease had been on antithyroid drugs for under 3 months. The study was registered as a clinical trial and conducted in China. TCR sequencing covered some 13 persistent and 20 newly diagnosed Graves' disease patients, 33 samples in total. Patients with persistent Graves' disease were compared with patients with newly diagnosed Graves' disease using TCR sequencing and RNA sequencing of peripheral blood. The study at large found these results: Only peripheral blood was studied, because thyroid tissue, the primary lesion, was inaccessible. Patients with persistent disease shared more public clonotypes (about 2,700) than newly diagnosed patients did (966). Lower TCR Shannon entropy and fewer highly expanded clones were observed in persistent Graves' disease patients than in newly diagnosed patients, which suggested clonal expansion. As a limitation, the authors acknowledged that the small sample size may reduce accuracy. TRBV28, TRBJ1-2 and TRBJ2-5 were preferentially used in persistent disease, while TRBV20-1 and TRBJ2-1 were favored in newly diagnosed disease. Sequencing and analysis were limited to the TCR beta chain.

V loses 6 bases at its end and J loses 4 bases; junction bases beyond the gene matches: 7. The CDR3, from cysteine to phenylalanine, totals 15 residues. Just CDR3 DNA is preserved here, 45 bases in frame from base 1. Reading the germline V gene gives CDR1 MDHEN and CDR2 SYDVKM. Library prep was done by multiplex PCR. TCRdb shows the sequencer as Illumina HiSeq 4000. CDR3 regions were amplified by Arm-PCR with iRepertoire HTBI primers to construct TCR beta libraries. Gel purification was performed on PCR products prior to sequencing. Turning to the authors' computational methods: Across samples, 60 to 70 TRBV and 14 TRBJ segments were identified and used for gene usage analysis of CDR3 amino acid clonotypes. COPE and FqMerger were used to merge filtered high-quality paired reads into contigs. BLAST was used to align contigs to the IMGT TRBV, TRBD and TRBJ reference genes, and CDR3 was defined following IMGT. Any clonotype with a frequency above 0.1% was counted as a highly expanded clone. Shannon entropy served as the measure of repertoire diversity, while the Gini coefficient captured V-J evenness. Clonotypes shared by more than one individual were considered public. The public sequencing data were trimmed at Q25 with fastp and processed into clonotypes with MiXCR by TCRdb, which kept only in-frame beta chains. A single entry per CDR3 protein holds the most common genes and DNA from its merged rows. What appears here as the V and J calls and clone size reflects TCRdb's work, not the paper's. The sample profile shows some 600,000 distinct CDR3 sequences; roughly a sixth of them were found once. The top ten hold about 12% of the sample.

This clonotype was found many times. The antigen it binds to is not known. Base qualities are not at hand, and no much larger clone is one base apart. Interpreted using the paper, the time point label stands for: newly diagnosed GD, antithyroid drugs for less than 3 months. RNA was extracted from PBMCs in TRIzol for both TCR sequencing and RNA sequencing. Graves' disease was diagnosed according to American Thyroid Association guidelines. Recruitment of patients was carried out at an endocrinology department in Xi'an, China. From each patient, around 9 milliliters of peripheral blood was collected into an EDTA anticoagulant tube. Ficoll Paque Plus density gradient separation was used to isolate PBMCs, and no further T cell sorting was performed. An Agilent 2100 Bioanalyzer and agarose gel were used to assess RNA quality, and a NanoDrop 2000 was used to measure RNA concentration. The sample was also reused in another study, on T cells in Graves' hyperthyroidism and ophthalmopathy. The second source states: Stable Graves' hyperthyroidism was defined as the absence of progression to ophthalmopathy over 18 months of follow-up. Hyperthyroidism patients were newly diagnosed, had a disease duration of under 2 months, and were aged 18 to 65 years. Exclusion was applied to patients with uncontrolled infections, other autoimmune diseases, pregnancy or lactation. Clinical symptoms, serum thyroxine and TRAb, thyroid ultrasound, and orbital computed tomography formed the basis for the diagnoses. The first round of RT-PCR for the TCR CDR3 was performed with the HTBI primer set and the Qiagen OneStep RT-PCR kit. Most expanded thyroid clonotypes (frequency above 0.001) were also found in blood, which suggests that blood repertoires may mirror thyroid immune responses. A 13 V-J signature model separated ophthalmopathy from stable hyperthyroidism, with 87.88% sensitivity and about 81% specificity in cross-validation and 80%/75% in testing. During validation, the model predicted progression to ophthalmopathy a median of about 5.9 months ahead of onset, with around 71% sensitivity and 72.22% specificity. A discovery cohort of about 100 patients, about 43 with Graves' ophthalmopathy and 57 with stable Graves' hyperthyroidism, was used to find distinguishing TCR V-J signatures. Prospective prediction of ophthalmopathy was tested in an independent validation cohort of approximately 18 hyperthyroidism patients and 17 patients who later progressed to ophthalmopathy. The roughly 100 discovery patients were divided at random into training and test sets in a 7:3 ratio. In addition, the study compared T-cell repertoires in thyroid tissue and in blood from five or six Graves' hyperthyroidism patients. After sampling, hyperthyroidism patients received methimazole starting at 30 mg daily, and ophthalmopathy patients received high-dose intravenous methylprednisolone. The libraries were constructed in a second round of multiplex PCR and then size-selected and purified. Libraries were sequenced paired-end with 100 bp reads on an Illumina HiSeq2000. Raw data were processed with SOAPnuke, discarding reads with adapters, uncalled bases, mean Phred below 15, or no exact constant-primer or identifier match. COPE v1.2.5 was used to merge high-quality paired reads, and clonotypes were defined as unique nucleotide sequences. Clonotypes were aligned to IMGT TRBV, TRBD and TRBJ reference segments using MiTCR v1.1. Only V-J combinations with frequency above 0.0001, covering 99% to 99.2% of repertoires, were analysed. A TCS score was defined as the ratio of F50 (clonal expansion) to E x V (chaos), with BLOSUM62-based TCRdist applied between CDR3 peptides within each V-J. Welch's t-statistics and random forest reduced 450 to 600 V-J features to some 14, which were used in a naive Bayes classifier (R e1071). Sample size was not statistically predetermined, and blinding of investigators to group allocation was not performed. The paper reports TCR Vbeta CDR3 sequencing of 130 to 150 peripheral blood samples: some 44 ophthalmopathy, about 75 hyperthyroidism and approximately 17 progressor patients.

This sequence originates from a man younger than 35 with Graves disease. Donor details come from another sample of the same person, matched by shared clones. The sequencing used peripheral blood mononuclear cells (PBMCs), collected at new diagnosis, from a patient treated with antithyroid drugs. The rearranged segments are TRBV28 and TRBJ2-2, with 8 junctional bases fitting TRBD1. The CDR3 sequence is CASRVQGEITGELFF. The nucleotides read TGTGCCAGCAGGGTACAGGGGGAGATCACCGGGGAGCTGTTTTTT.